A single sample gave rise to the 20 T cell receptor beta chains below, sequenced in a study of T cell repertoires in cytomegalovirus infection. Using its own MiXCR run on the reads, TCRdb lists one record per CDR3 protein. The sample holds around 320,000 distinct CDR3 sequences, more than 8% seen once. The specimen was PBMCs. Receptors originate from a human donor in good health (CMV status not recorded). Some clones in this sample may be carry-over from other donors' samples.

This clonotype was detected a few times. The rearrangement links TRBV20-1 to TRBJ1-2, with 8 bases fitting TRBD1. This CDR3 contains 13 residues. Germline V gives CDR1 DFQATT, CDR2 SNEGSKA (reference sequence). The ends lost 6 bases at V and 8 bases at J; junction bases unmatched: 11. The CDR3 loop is CSADDRGWGGYTF. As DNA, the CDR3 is TGCAGTGCCGACGACAGGGGCTGGGGAGGCTACACCTTC.

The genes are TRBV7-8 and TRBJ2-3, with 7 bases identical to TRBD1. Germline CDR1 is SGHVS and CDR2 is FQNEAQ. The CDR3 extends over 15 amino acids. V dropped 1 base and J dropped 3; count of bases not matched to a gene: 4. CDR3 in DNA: TGTGCCAGCAGCTTAGAGGGGACAGTTACAGATACGCAGTATTTT. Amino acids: CASSLEGTVTDTQYF.

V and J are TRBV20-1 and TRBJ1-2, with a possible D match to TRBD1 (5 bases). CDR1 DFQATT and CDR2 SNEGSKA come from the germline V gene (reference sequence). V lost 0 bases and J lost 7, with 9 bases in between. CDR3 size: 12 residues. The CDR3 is CSARDGTGGYTF. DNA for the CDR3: TGCAGTGCTAGAGATGGGACTGGTGGCTACACCTTC.

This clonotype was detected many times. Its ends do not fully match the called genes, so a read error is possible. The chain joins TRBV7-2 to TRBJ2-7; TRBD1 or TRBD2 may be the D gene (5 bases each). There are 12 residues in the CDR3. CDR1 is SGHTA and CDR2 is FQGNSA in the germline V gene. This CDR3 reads CASSPSPLPRDF. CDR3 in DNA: TGTGCCAGCAGCCCTAGCCCCCTTCCCAGGGACTTC.

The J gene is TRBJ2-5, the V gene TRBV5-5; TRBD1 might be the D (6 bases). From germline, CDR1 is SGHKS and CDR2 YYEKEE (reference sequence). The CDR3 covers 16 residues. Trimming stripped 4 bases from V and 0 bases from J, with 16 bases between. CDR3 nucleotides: TGTGCCAGCAGCATGGACAGACCAATAGACCAAGAGACCCAGTACTTC. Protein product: CASSMDRPIDQETQYF.

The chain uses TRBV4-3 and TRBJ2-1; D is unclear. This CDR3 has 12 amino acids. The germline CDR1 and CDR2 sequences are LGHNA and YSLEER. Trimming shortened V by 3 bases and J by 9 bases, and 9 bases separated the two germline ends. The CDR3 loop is CASSHTTGEQFF. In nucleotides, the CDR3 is TGCGCCAGCAGCCATACCACCGGTGAGCAGTTCTTC.

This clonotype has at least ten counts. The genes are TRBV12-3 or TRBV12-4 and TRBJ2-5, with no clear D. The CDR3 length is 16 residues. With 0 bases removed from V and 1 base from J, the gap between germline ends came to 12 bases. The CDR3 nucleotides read TGTGCCAGCAGTTTAGCGCAGGTGATGGGCCAAGAGACCCAGTACTTC. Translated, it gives CASSLAQVMGQETQYF.

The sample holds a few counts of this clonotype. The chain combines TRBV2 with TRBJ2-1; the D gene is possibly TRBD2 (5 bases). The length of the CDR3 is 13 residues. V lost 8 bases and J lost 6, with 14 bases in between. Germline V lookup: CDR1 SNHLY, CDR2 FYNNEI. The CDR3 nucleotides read TGTGCCAGCTTCGAGGGTTGGTCCAATGAGCAGTTCTTC. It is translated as CASFEGWSNEQFF.

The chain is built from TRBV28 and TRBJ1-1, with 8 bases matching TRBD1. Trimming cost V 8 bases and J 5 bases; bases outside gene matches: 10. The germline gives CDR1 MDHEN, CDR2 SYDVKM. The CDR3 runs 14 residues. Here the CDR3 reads CASRAGGRETEAFF. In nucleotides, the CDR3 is TGTGCCAGCCGGGCAGGGGGCCGAGAGACTGAAGCTTTCTTT.

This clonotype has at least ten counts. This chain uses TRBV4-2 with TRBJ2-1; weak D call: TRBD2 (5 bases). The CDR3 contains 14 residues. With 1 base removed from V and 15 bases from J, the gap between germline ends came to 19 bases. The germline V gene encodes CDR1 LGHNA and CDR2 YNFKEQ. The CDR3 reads CASSQAPDSRGRFF. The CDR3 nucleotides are TGTGCCAGCAGCCAAGCCCCCGACTCCCGAGGGCGGTTCTTC.

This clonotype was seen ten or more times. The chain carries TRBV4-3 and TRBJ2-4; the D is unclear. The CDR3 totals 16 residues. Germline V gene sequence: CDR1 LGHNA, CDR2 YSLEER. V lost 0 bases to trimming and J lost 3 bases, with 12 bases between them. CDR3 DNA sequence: TGCGCCAGCAGCCAAGATCTGTTGGGTGTCAAAAACATTCAGTACTTC. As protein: CASSQDLLGVKNIQYF.

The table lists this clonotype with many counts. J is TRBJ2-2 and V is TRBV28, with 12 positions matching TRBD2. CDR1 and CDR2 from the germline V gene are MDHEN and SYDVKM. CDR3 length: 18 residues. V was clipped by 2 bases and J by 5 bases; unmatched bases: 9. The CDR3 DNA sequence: TGTGCCAGCAGTTTACTTGCTAGCGGGAGGGCCATAACCGGGGAGCTGTTTTTT. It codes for CASSLLASGRAITGELFF.

The CDR3 sequence is CASSIQGAQSPLHF. The CDR3 DNA sequence: TGTGCCAGTAGTATACAGGGGGCGCAGTCACCCCTCCACTTT. The chain carries TRBV19 and TRBJ1-6; 8 nucleotides line up with TRBD1. The CDR3 contains 14 residues. The J segment lost 10 bases and the V segment lost 2 bases, leaving 4 bases of the junction unmatched. Germline values: CDR1 LNHDA, CDR2 SQIVND (reference sequence).

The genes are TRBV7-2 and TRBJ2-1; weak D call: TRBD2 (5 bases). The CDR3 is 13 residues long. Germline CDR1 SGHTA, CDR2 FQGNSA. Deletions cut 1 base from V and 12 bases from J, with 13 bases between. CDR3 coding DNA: TGTGCCAGCAGCTTAGGCCGGACTCGGGGGCAGTTCTTC. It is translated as CASSLGRTRGQFF.

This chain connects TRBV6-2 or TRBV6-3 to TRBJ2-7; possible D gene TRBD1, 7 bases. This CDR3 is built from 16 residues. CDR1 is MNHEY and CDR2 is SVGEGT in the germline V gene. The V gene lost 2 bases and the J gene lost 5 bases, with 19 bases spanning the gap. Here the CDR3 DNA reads TGTGCCAGCAGTTACGGGAGAGGAGGGGGCATCGACGAGCAGTACTTC. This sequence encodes CASSYGRGGGIDEQYF.

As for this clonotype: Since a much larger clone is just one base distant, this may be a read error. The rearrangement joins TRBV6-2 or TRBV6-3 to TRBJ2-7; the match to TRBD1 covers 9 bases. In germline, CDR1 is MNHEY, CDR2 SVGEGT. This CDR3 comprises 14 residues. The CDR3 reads CPSVLGQGNYEQYF. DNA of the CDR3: TGTCCCAGTGTCCTTGGACAGGGGAACTACGAGCAGTACTTC.

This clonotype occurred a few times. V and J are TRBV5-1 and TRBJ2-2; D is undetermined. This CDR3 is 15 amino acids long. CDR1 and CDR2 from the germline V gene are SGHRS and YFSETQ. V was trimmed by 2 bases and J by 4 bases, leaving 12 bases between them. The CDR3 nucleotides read TGCGCCAGCAGCTTTCAACAAGTGGCCACCGGGGAGCTGTTTTTT. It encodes CASSFQQVATGELFF.

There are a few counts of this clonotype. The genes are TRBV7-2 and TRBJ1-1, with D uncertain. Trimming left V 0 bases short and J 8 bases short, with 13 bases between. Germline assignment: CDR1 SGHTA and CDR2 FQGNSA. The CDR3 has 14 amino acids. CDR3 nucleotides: TGTGCCAGCAGCTTAGCGCGGGCCCAGAAGGAAGCTTTCTTT. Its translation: CASSLARAQKEAFF. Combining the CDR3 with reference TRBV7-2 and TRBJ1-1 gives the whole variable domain GAGVSQSPSNKVTEKGKDVELRCDPISGHTALYWYRQSLGQGLEFLIYFQGNSAPDKSGLPSDRFSAERTGGSVSTLTIQRTQQEDSAVYLCASSLARAQKEAFFGQGTRLTVV.

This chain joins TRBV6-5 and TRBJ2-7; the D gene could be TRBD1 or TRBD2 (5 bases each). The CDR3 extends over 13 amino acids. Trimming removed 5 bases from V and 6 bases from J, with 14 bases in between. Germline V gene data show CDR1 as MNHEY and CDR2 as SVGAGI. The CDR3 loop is CASSEFRDGEQYF. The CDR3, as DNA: TGTGCCAGCAGTGAATTTAGGGACGGCGAGCAGTACTTC.

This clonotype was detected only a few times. This chain's CDR3 is CASSPRSSQPQHF. CDR3 in DNA: TGTGCCAGCAGCCCCAGGTCCAGCCAGCCCCAGCATTTT. This chain connects TRBV7-2 to TRBJ1-5, with D unresolved. The CDR3 is 13 residues long. Germline CDR1 and CDR2: SGHTA and FQGNSA. The V end was cut by 5 bases, the J end by 7 bases, with 12 bases between. The complete variable domain, with remaining parts taken from reference TRBV7-2 and TRBJ1-5, reads GAGVSQSPSNKVTEKGKDVELRCDPISGHTALYWYRQSLGQGLEFLIYFQGNSAPDKSGLPSDRFSAERTGGSVSTLTIQRTQQEDSAVYLCASSPRSSQPQHFGDGTRLSIL.